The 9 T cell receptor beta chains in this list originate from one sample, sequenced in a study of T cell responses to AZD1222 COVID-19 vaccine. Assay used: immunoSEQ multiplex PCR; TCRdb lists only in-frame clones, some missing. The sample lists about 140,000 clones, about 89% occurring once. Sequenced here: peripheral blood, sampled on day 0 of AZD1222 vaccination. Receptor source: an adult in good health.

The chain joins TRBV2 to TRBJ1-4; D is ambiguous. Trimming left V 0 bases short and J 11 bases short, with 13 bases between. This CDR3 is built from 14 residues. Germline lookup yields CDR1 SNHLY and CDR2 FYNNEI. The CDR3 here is CASSEAFGRGKLFF. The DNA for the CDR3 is TGTGCCAGCAGTGAAGCGTTTGGGCGAGGGAAACTGTTTTTT.

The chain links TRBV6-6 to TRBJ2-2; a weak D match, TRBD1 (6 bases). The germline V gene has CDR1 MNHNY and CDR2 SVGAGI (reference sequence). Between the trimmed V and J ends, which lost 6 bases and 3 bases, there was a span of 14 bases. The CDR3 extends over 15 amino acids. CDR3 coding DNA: TGTGCCAGCAGACTAGGCCAGGGGTACACCGGGGAGCTGTTTTTT. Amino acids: CASRLGQGYTGELFF.

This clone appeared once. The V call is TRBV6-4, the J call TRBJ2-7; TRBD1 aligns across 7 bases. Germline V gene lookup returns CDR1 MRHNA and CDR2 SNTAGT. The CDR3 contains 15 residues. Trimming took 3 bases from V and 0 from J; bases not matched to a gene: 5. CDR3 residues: CASSEGTASSYEQYF. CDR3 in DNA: TGTGCCAGCAGTGAAGGGACAGCGAGCTCCTACGAGCAGTACTTC.

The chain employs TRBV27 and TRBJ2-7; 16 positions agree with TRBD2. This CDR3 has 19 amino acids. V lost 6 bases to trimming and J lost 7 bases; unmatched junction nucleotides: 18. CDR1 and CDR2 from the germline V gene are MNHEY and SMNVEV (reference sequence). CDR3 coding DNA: TGTGCCAGCAGCCCCGTCCGGGGACTAGCGGGGGGGCCTTATCAAGAGCAGTACTTC. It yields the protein CASSPVRGLAGGPYQEQYF.

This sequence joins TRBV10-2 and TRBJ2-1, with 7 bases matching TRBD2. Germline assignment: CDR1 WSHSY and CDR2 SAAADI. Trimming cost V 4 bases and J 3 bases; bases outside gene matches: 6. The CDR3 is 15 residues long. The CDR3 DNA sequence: TGCGCCAGCAGTGTCAGAAGCGGGATCTACAATGAGCAGTTCTTC. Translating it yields CASSVRSGIYNEQFF.

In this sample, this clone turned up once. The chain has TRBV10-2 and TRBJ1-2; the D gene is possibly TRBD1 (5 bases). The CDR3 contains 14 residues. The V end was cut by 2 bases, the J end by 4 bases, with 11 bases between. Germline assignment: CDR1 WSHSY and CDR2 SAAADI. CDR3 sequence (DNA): TGCGCCAGCAGTGAGACAGGCCCTCGCTATGGCTACACCTTC. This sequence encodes CASSETGPRYGYTF.

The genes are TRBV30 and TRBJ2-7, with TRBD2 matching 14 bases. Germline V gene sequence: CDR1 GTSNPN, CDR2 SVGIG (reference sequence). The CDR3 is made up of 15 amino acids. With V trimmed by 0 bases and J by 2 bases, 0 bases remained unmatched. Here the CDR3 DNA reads TGTGCCTGGAGTGTGACTAGCGGGAGGGCCTACGAGCAGTACTTC. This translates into CAWSVTSGRAYEQYF.

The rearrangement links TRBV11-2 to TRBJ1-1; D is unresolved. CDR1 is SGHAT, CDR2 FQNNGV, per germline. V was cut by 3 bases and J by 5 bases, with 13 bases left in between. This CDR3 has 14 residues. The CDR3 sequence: CASSFGEVRTEAFF. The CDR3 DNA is TGTGCCAGCAGCTTTGGTGAGGTTCGAACTGAAGCTTTCTTT.

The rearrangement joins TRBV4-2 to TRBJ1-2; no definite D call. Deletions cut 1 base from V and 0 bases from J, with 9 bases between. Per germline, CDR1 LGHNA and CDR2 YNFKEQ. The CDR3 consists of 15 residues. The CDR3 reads CASSQGTASNYGYTF. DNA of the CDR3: TGTGCCAGCAGCCAAGGAACAGCTTCTAACTATGGCTACACCTTC.